One and the same sample provided the 5 T cell receptor beta chains below, sequenced in a study of molecular identifiers for immune sequencing clone quantification (dated by TCRdb to the late 2010s). The library was generated by PCR. Sequencing used a NextSeq 500. TCRdb ran its own pipeline on the public reads, namely fastp trimming at Q25 and MiXCR clone calling, and kept in-frame beta chains. CDR3 protein duplicates are merged, each entry listing the most common genes and DNA. For this sample there are about 630,000 distinct CDR3 sequences; roughly 27% appear just once. 0.7% to 0.95% of the sample lies in the top ten. Specimen: naive CD8+ T cells from blood, with Jurkat cell RNA spiked in. Reading the label with the study, this specimen's cell subset or site is: FACS-sorted CD8+CD4-CCR7+CD45RA+ naive T cells. These receptors were collected from a human donor in good health. Some libraries in this study had Jurkat cell RNA spiked in.

Details on this clonotype: Relative to the germline gene, one junction end is altered; a read error may explain this. V usage is TRBV5-3 and J usage is TRBJ2-7; 7 nucleotides line up with TRBD1. TRBV5-3 is assigned to the ORF class and has an uncertain function. The CDR3 extends over 15 amino acids. Here the CDR3 reads CTSSLETGQAYEQYF. CDR3 DNA sequence: TGCACCAGCAGCTTGGAGACCGGACAGGCCTACGAGCAGTACTTC.

A note on this clonotype: One base away lies a much larger clone, so this may be a sequencing read error. This chain connects TRBV9 to TRBJ1-3; D is perhaps TRBD1 (5 bases). This CDR3 is 17 amino acids long. CDR1 is SGDLS and CDR2 is YYNGEE in the germline V gene. CDR3 region: CASSTYPPTASGDTIYF. In DNA form, the CDR3 reads TGTGCCAGCAGCACCTACCCCCCGACAGCCTCTGGAGACACCATATATTTT.

CDR3 protein: CASSQTTGMETQYF. DNA of the CDR3: TGCGCCAGCAGCCAAACGACAGGGATGGAGACCCAGTACTTC. The chain uses TRBV4-1 and TRBJ2-5, with 7 nucleotides matching TRBD1. The CDR3 is 14 residues long. Germline V CDR1 and CDR2: MGHRA, YSYEKL. Trimming at V came to 2 bases and at J to 5 bases, leaving 5 bases not matched to a gene.

V is TRBV13 and J is TRBJ2-2; the match to TRBD2 covers 11 bases. Germline CDR1 reads PRHDT; CDR2 reads FYEKMQ (reference sequence). V lost 6 bases, J lost 5 bases, and 8 bases stayed unmatched. The CDR3 is made up of 16 amino acids. The CDR3 loop is CASSILAGVNTGELFF. Written as DNA, the CDR3 is TGTGCCAGCAGTATACTAGCGGGAGTGAATACCGGGGAGCTGTTTTTT.

Regarding this clonotype: It may be a read error: a sequence one base away is much more abundant. The chain employs TRBV18 and TRBJ1-1, with 7 bases matching TRBD1. Trimming took 6 bases from V and 3 from J; bases not matched to a gene: 13. CDR3 length equals 16 residues. Germline CDR1 KGHSH, CDR2 LQKENI. In DNA, the CDR3 is TGTGCCAGCTCGCCGTCATCTGGACAGGCGCACACTGAAGCTTTCTTT. This sequence encodes CASSPSSGQAHTEAFF.